Detailed here is one T cell receptor (beta chain). Repertoires were generated with immunoSEQ multiplex PCR, while TCRdb's copy carries only in-frame clones and drops some. The sample holds about 20,000 clones, 80% to 90% seen once. Germline CDR1 and CDR2: SGHNT and YYREEE (reference sequence). This CDR3 comprises 14 residues. Trimming left V 0 bases short and J 6 bases short, with 13 bases between. This specimen belongs to a study of T cells in tuberculosis. This sequence joins TRBV5-4 and TRBJ2-7; perhaps TRBD1 as D (6 bases). The sequencing input was PBMCs. The receptor's source is a donor aged 10 to 29 with latent tuberculosis or without tuberculosis infection. Here the CDR3 DNA reads TGTGCCAGCAGCTTGGAGAGTACAGGGCGCGAGCAGTACTTC. Protein sequence: CASSLESTGREQYF.